The subject of this entry is one T cell receptor beta chain. Its antigen is not known. CDR1 and CDR2 (germline): MNHNS, SASEGT. This CDR3 region has 18 residues. The source of the sample is a study of monozygotic twins with inflammatory bowel disease. Each CDR3 protein gets one entry in TCRdb, which reprocessed the 5' RACE reads and gives no DNA. Its table records 420,000 or so distinct CDR3 sequences. Overall study results and limits: Differing immunosuppressive treatments may have added variability to patient repertoires.

No sorting of T cells preceded isolation of total RNA from whole blood. The chain has TRBV6-1 and TRBJ1-4; TCRdb selects TRBD1, and the lack of DNA leaves this call unchecked. This TCR came from a human donor with ulcerative colitis or Crohn's disease, or a healthy co-twin of an affected twin (not recorded which). What was sequenced was blood. CDR3 loop: CASSPRRDNRATNEKLFF.